These T cell receptor beta chains were read from a single sample in a study of OX40 agonist ivuxolimab in advanced cancers. Repertoires were generated with immunoSEQ multiplex PCR, while TCRdb's copy carries only in-frame clones and drops some. The repertoire holds about 79,000 clones, roughly 94% seen once, with 9.5% to 10% in the top ten. Sequencing was performed on CD4+ or CD8+ T cells sorted from blood, taken in a trial of the OX40 agonist ivuxolimab. All receptors derive from an adult with an advanced solid tumor such as melanoma, head and neck, liver or kidney cancer. The CDR3 runs from the conserved cysteine through the conserved F or W. D genes are given only for firm matches. Clone size appears in some rows only: once, few, many, or a class for an expanded clone.

>TRBJ2-5|NA|TRBV7-9|TRBD2
TGTGCCAGCAGCTTAAGTCTAGCGGGAGGTGAGGGCCAAGAGACCCAGTACTTC
CASSLSLAGGEGQETQYF
>TRBJ1-2|NA|TRBV2|NA
TGTGCCAGCAGTGGGGTGGATAGGGGACTTAACTATGGCTACACCTTC
CASSGVDRGLNYGYTF
>TRBJ2-1|NA|TRBV27|TRBD1
TGTGCCAGCAGTTTATCCCCGGGACAGGCCTACAATGAGCAGTTCTTC
CASSLSPGQAYNEQFF
>TRBJ2-1|once|TRBV7-9|TRBD1
TGTGCCAGCAGCTCCCGGGACAGGGGAAATGAGCAGTTCTTC
CASSSRDRGNEQFF
>TRBJ2-2|NA|TRBV27|TRBD2
TGTGCCAGCAGCCTAGGGACTAGCGGGATCGTCGGGGAGCTGTTTTTT
CASSLGTSGIVGELFF
>TRBJ2-5|NA|TRBV6-5|NA
TGTGCCAGCAGTTACTCGATGCAGGAGACCCAGTACTTC
CASSYSMQETQYF
>TRBJ2-3|NA|TRBV27|NA
TGTGCCAGCAGTCACACAGATACGCAGTATTTT
CASSHTDTQYF
>TRBJ2-1|NA|TRBV28|TRBD2
TGTGCCAGCAGTTTTGGTCTAGCGGGAGGGTTTTCCTACAATGAGCAGTTCTTC
CASSFGLAGGFSYNEQFF
>TRBJ2-7|NA|TRBV11-2|NA
TGTGCCAGCAGCTTTGGGACAATCTACGAGCAGTACTTC
CASSFGTIYEQYF
>TRBJ2-7|NA|TRBV27|NA
TGTGCCAGCAGTTGGCAGGTCGCCTACGAGCAGTACTTC
CASSWQVAYEQYF
>TRBJ1-5|NA|TRBV4-2|NA
TGTGCCAGCAGCCAAGACAGGGTAGGTCATCAGCCCCAGCATTTT
CASSQDRVGHQPQHF
>TRBJ1-4|once|TRBV19|TRBD1
TGTGCCAGTAGTACCGGGACAGGGAACGAAAAACTGTTTTTT
CASSTGTGNEKLFF
>TRBJ1-2|NA|TRBV27|NA
TGTGCCAGCAGTTTATCAGGCGGGGGAGGCTACACCTTC
CASSLSGGGGYTF
>TRBJ2-2|NA|TRBV7-9|TRBD1
TGTGCCAGCAGCCCAGGGGGCCGAAACACCGGGGAGCTGTTTTTT
CASSPGGRNTGELFF
>TRBJ2-1|NA|TRBV5-6|TRBD2
TGTGCCAGCAGCTTGGTAGGAGCGGGGGCCTACAATGAGCAGTTCTTC
CASSLVGAGAYNEQFF
>TRBJ1-5|NA|TRBV19|NA
TGTGCCAGTAGTCTACACTATTATAGCAATCAGCCCCAGCATTTT
CASSLHYYSNQPQHF
>TRBJ1-1|NA|TRBV29-1|TRBD1
TGCAGCGTCGCAGGGGGGATGAACACTGAAGCTTTCTTT
CSVAGGMNTEAFF
>TRBJ2-5|NA|TRBV10-1|NA
TGCGCCAGCAGCGCGGGGATTGGGGAGACCCAGTACTTC
CASSAGIGETQYF
>TRBJ2-2|NA|TRBV6-5|NA
TGTGCCAGCAGTTACTCTACGGGACGGTTCTCCGGGGAGCTGTTTTTT
CASSYSTGRFSGELFF
>TRBJ1-1|NA|TRBV5-6|NA
TGTGCCAGCAGAATGATGAGTACTGAAGCTTTCTTT
CASRMMSTEAFF
>TRBJ2-7|NA|TRBV5-1|TRBD1
TGCGCCAGCAGCTTGGGGCTTCAGGGGGCCTACGAGCAGTACTTC
CASSLGLQGAYEQYF
>TRBJ2-7|NA|TRBV6-5|NA
TGTGCCAGCAAGGCCGAGGGTAGCCAAGAGCAGTACTTC
CASKAEGSQEQYF
>TRBJ1-3|NA|TRBV9|NA
TGTGCCAGCAGCGCCGGACAGTCTGGAAACACCATATATTTT
CASSAGQSGNTIYF
>TRBJ2-7|NA|TRBV4-1|TRBD1
TGCGCCAGCAGCCACGGACAGGGAGAATACGAGCAGTACTTC
CASSHGQGEYEQYF
>TRBJ2-2|once|TRBV29-1|NA
TGCAGCGCCGTAGGGGCCACCGGGGAGCTGTTTTTT
CSAVGATGELFF